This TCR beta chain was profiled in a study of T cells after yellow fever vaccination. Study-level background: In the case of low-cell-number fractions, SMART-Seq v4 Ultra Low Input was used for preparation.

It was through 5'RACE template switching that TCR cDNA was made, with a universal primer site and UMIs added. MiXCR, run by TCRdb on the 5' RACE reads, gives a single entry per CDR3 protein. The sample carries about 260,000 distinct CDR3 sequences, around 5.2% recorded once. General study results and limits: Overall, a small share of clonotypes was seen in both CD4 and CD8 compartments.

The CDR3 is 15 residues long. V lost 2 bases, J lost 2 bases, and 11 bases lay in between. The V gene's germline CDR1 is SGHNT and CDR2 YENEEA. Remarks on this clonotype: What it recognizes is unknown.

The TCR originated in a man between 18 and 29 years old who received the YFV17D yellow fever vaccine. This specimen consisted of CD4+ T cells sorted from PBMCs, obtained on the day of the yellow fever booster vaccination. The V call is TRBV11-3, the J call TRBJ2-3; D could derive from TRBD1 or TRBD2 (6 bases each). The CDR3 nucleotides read TGTGCCAGCAGCTTAAACGGGGGCAACACAGATACGCAGTATTTT. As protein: CASSLNGGNTDTQYF.